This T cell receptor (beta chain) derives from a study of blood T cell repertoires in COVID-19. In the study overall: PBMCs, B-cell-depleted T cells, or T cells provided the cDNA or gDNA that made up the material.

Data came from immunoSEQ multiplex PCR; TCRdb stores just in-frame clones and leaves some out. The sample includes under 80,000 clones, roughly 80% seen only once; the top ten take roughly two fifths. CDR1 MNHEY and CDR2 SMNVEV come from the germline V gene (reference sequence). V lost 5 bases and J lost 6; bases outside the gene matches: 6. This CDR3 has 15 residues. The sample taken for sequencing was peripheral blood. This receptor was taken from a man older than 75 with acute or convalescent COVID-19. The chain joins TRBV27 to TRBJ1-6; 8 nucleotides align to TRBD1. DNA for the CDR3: TGTGCCAGCAGTCTGGGGACAGGCCGTAATTCACCCCTCCACTTT. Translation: CASSLGTGRNSPLHF.